Listed below are T cell receptor beta chains from one sample, sequenced in a study of identifying expanded T cells in peripheral blood. Assay: immunoSEQ multiplex PCR; the TCRdb copy retains only in-frame clones and omits some. The sample shows under 95,000 clones, 89% of them seen only once. The sequenced sample was blood. The receptors originated from a person between 18 and 70 years old in good health. Each CDR3 is given with its conserved first and last residue. D genes are given only for firm matches. Not all rows give a size; the values are once, few, many and, for expanded clones, a class.

j_gene: TRBJ1-2; abundance: .; v_gene: TRBV5-4; d_gene: .; CDR3nt: TGTGCCAGCAGCAACGACTGGGTTAACTATGGCTACACCTTC; CDR3aa: CASSNDWVNYGYTF
j_gene: TRBJ1-4; abundance: .; v_gene: TRBV27; d_gene: .; CDR3nt: TGTGCCAGCAGTCAAACAGGGCGAGGTGAAAAACTGTTTTTT; CDR3aa: CASSQTGRGEKLFF
j_gene: TRBJ2-7; abundance: .; v_gene: TRBV7-2; d_gene: TRBD2; CDR3nt: TGTGCCAGCAGCTTAGGGGCTAGCGGGCGCTCCTACGAGCAGTACTTC; CDR3aa: CASSLGASGRSYEQYF
j_gene: TRBJ2-2; abundance: .; v_gene: TRBV19; d_gene: .; CDR3nt: TGTGCCAGTGGCTACCGTACCGGGGAGCTGTTTTTT; CDR3aa: CASGYRTGELFF
j_gene: TRBJ1-5; abundance: once; v_gene: TRBV6-1; d_gene: TRBD1; CDR3nt: TGTGCCAGCATCTGGGGACAGTATAGCAATCAGCCCCAGCATTTT; CDR3aa: CASIWGQYSNQPQHF
j_gene: TRBJ1-2; abundance: .; v_gene: TRBV6-6; d_gene: .; CDR3nt: TGTGCCAGCAGTTCGCAGCCTTCAGCTAACTATGGCTACACCTTC; CDR3aa: CASSSQPSANYGYTF
j_gene: TRBJ2-5; abundance: once; v_gene: TRBV7-2; d_gene: .; CDR3nt: TGTGCCTCAGGTTGGGGGACGGAGACCCAGTACTTC; CDR3aa: CASGWGTETQYF
j_gene: TRBJ2-7; abundance: .; v_gene: TRBV6-1; d_gene: .; CDR3nt: TGTGCCAGCAGCGCAGAAGTCCTTTCCTACGAGCAGTACTTC; CDR3aa: CASSAEVLSYEQYF
j_gene: TRBJ2-7; abundance: .; v_gene: TRBV7-6; d_gene: .; CDR3nt: TGTGCCAGCAGCTTAGGTGGGGACCACTCCTACGAGCAGTACTTC; CDR3aa: CASSLGGDHSYEQYF
j_gene: TRBJ1-2; abundance: .; v_gene: TRBV28; d_gene: TRBD1; CDR3nt: TGTGCCAGCAGCTTAGGACAGGACGACTATGGCTACACCTTC; CDR3aa: CASSLGQDDYGYTF
j_gene: TRBJ2-3; abundance: .; v_gene: TRBV28; d_gene: .; CDR3nt: TGTGCCAGCAGTTTATTGGCGGGGAGGTCCGCAGATACGCAGTATTTT; CDR3aa: CASSLLAGRSADTQYF
j_gene: TRBJ2-1; abundance: once; v_gene: TRBV5-8; d_gene: .; CDR3nt: TGTGCCAGCAGCTTGGACACGAGCTCCTACAATGAGCAGTTCTTC; CDR3aa: CASSLDTSSYNEQFF
j_gene: TRBJ2-1; abundance: .; v_gene: TRBV13; d_gene: TRBD1; CDR3nt: TGTGCCAGCAGCCTTGGCGGGACAGGGGGTTACAATGAGCAGTTCTTC; CDR3aa: CASSLGGTGGYNEQFF
j_gene: TRBJ1-3; abundance: .; v_gene: TRBV30; d_gene: .; CDR3nt: TGTGCCTGGAGGTATTATCCTGGAAACACCATATATTTT; CDR3aa: CAWRYYPGNTIYF
j_gene: TRBJ2-1; abundance: .; v_gene: TRBV19; d_gene: .; CDR3nt: TGTGCCAGTAGTATCACTAGAAGGACCTACAATGAGCAGTTCTTC; CDR3aa: CASSITRRTYNEQFF
j_gene: TRBJ1-1; abundance: .; v_gene: TRBV2; d_gene: .; CDR3nt: TGTGCCAGCGCGAGGGAATGGATGAACACTGAAGCTTTCTTT; CDR3aa: CASAREWMNTEAFF
j_gene: TRBJ2-3; abundance: .; v_gene: TRBV15; d_gene: .; CDR3nt: TGTGCCACCAGCAGAGATCAGGGGGGTTCAGATACGCAGTATTTT; CDR3aa: CATSRDQGGSDTQYF
j_gene: TRBJ1-4; abundance: .; v_gene: TRBV12-5; d_gene: .; CDR3nt: TGTGCTAGTGGTTCCCCCAGGGTGAATGAAAAACTGTTTTTT; CDR3aa: CASGSPRVNEKLFF
j_gene: TRBJ1-2; abundance: .; v_gene: TRBV7-2; d_gene: .; CDR3nt: TGTGCCAGCAGCTTTCCAGGGTCGGGGCGGCGAGATGGCTACACCTTC; CDR3aa: CASSFPGSGRRDGYTF
j_gene: TRBJ2-1; abundance: .; v_gene: TRBV6-4; d_gene: .; CDR3nt: TGTGCCAGCAGTGACTCGGCCAGCCCCTACAATGAGCAGTTCTTC; CDR3aa: CASSDSASPYNEQFF
j_gene: TRBJ2-7; abundance: .; v_gene: TRBV5-1; d_gene: .; CDR3nt: TGCGCCAGCAGCTTTACCCGACCAGATTACGAGCAGTACTTC; CDR3aa: CASSFTRPDYEQYF
j_gene: TRBJ1-4; abundance: .; v_gene: TRBV5-4; d_gene: TRBD1; CDR3nt: TGTGCCAGCAGCTCAACAGGGGGCGGTTCTGTTAATGAAAAACTGTTTTTT; CDR3aa: CASSSTGGGSVNEKLFF
j_gene: TRBJ1-6; abundance: .; v_gene: TRBV4-2; d_gene: .; CDR3nt: TGTGCCAGCAGCTACCCGCAGGGTGGGGATAATTCACCCCTCCACTTT; CDR3aa: CASSYPQGGDNSPLHF
j_gene: TRBJ2-3; abundance: .; v_gene: TRBV14; d_gene: .; CDR3nt: TGTGCCAGCAGCCAAGATAGCGCCAGGACAGATACGCAGTATTTT; CDR3aa: CASSQDSARTDTQYF
j_gene: TRBJ2-1; abundance: .; v_gene: TRBV7-6; d_gene: .; CDR3nt: TGTGCCAGCAGCTTAGCGGGGGGGCACGATGAGCAGTTCTTC; CDR3aa: CASSLAGGHDEQFF
j_gene: TRBJ2-5; abundance: .; v_gene: TRBV4-1; d_gene: TRBD1; CDR3nt: TGCGCCAGCAGCCACCCCCGGACAGGCTTGGGGGAGACCCAGTACTTC; CDR3aa: CASSHPRTGLGETQYF
j_gene: TRBJ2-5; abundance: .; v_gene: TRBV6-1; d_gene: .; CDR3nt: TGTGCCAGCAGTGAACCTGGGGTGGAGACCCAGTACTTC; CDR3aa: CASSEPGVETQYF
j_gene: TRBJ2-1; abundance: once; v_gene: TRBV5-4; d_gene: TRBD1; CDR3nt: TGTGCCAGCAGCCACCCGGGACAGGGCGGGAATGAGCAGTTCTTC; CDR3aa: CASSHPGQGGNEQFF
j_gene: TRBJ1-1; abundance: .; v_gene: TRBV15; d_gene: .; CDR3nt: TGTGCCACCAGCAGAGATAGATCGGCAGGGGAGGCTTTCTTT; CDR3aa: CATSRDRSAGEAFF
j_gene: TRBJ1-2; abundance: .; v_gene: TRBV19; d_gene: .; CDR3nt: TGTGCCAGTAGTCCCTTCGGGGGCGGGGAGGACTATGGCTACACCTTC; CDR3aa: CASSPFGGGEDYGYTF
j_gene: TRBJ2-3; abundance: .; v_gene: TRBV4-2; d_gene: .; CDR3nt: TGTGCCAGCAGCCAAGGGGAGGTGACGCTAGCGGATACGCAGTATTTT; CDR3aa: CASSQGEVTLADTQYF
j_gene: TRBJ2-5; abundance: few; v_gene: TRBV19; d_gene: TRBD1; CDR3nt: TGTGCCAGTAGTAACCCGGGACAGGTTGGGGAGACCCAGTACTTC; CDR3aa: CASSNPGQVGETQYF
j_gene: TRBJ1-1; abundance: .; v_gene: TRBV6-5; d_gene: .; CDR3nt: TGTGCCAGCAGAGGACAGCCTATGAACACTGAAGCTTTCTTT; CDR3aa: CASRGQPMNTEAFF
j_gene: TRBJ2-3; abundance: .; v_gene: TRBV2; d_gene: .; CDR3nt: TGTGCCAGCAGTGGTCGGGCCAGCACAGATACGCAGTATTTT; CDR3aa: CASSGRASTDTQYF
j_gene: TRBJ1-1; abundance: .; v_gene: TRBV15; d_gene: TRBD1; CDR3nt: TGTGCCACCGGGGACAGGGTGAACACTGAAGCTTTCTTT; CDR3aa: CATGDRVNTEAFF
j_gene: TRBJ2-1; abundance: .; v_gene: TRBV6-6; d_gene: TRBD2; CDR3nt: TGTGCCAGCAGCTCCCGGGGACTAGCGGAGAGGAATGAGCAGTTCTTC; CDR3aa: CASSSRGLAERNEQFF
j_gene: TRBJ2-1; abundance: once; v_gene: TRBV20-1; d_gene: .; CDR3nt: TGCAGTGCTCCAATCTACAATGAGCAGTTCTTC; CDR3aa: CSAPIYNEQFF
j_gene: TRBJ2-5; abundance: .; v_gene: TRBV5-6; d_gene: .; CDR3nt: TGTGCCAGCAGCTTCGGTAGGCAGACCCAGTACTTC; CDR3aa: CASSFGRQTQYF
j_gene: TRBJ2-7; abundance: .; v_gene: TRBV2; d_gene: TRBD2; CDR3nt: TGTGCCAGCAGTGACGGACTAGCGGGGCCATCCTACGAGCAGTACTTC; CDR3aa: CASSDGLAGPSYEQYF
j_gene: TRBJ1-5; abundance: .; v_gene: TRBV7-2; d_gene: .; CDR3nt: TGTGCCAGCAGCTATAGCAATCAGCCCCAGCATTTT; CDR3aa: CASSYSNQPQHF
j_gene: TRBJ2-5; abundance: .; v_gene: TRBV5-5; d_gene: .; CDR3nt: TGTGCCAGCAGCTTAGGGGAGTACCAAGAGACCCAGTACTTC; CDR3aa: CASSLGEYQETQYF
j_gene: TRBJ2-5; abundance: .; v_gene: TRBV5-6; d_gene: .; CDR3nt: TGTGCCAGCAGCCCCGCCGTTACGCAAGAGACCCAGTACTTC; CDR3aa: CASSPAVTQETQYF
j_gene: TRBJ2-3; abundance: .; v_gene: TRBV9; d_gene: .; CDR3nt: TGTGCCAGCAGCGTAGCCGTCAGCACAGATACGCAGTATTTT; CDR3aa: CASSVAVSTDTQYF
j_gene: TRBJ1-2; abundance: .; v_gene: TRBV13; d_gene: TRBD1; CDR3nt: TGTGCCAGCAGCGGACAGGGTTGGTATAACTATGGCTACACCTTC; CDR3aa: CASSGQGWYNYGYTF
j_gene: TRBJ2-2; abundance: .; v_gene: TRBV18; d_gene: .; CDR3nt: TGTGCCAGCTCACCCGGGATAGGAGGGGAGACCGGGGAGCTGTTTTTT; CDR3aa: CASSPGIGGETGELFF
j_gene: TRBJ2-2; abundance: .; v_gene: TRBV2; d_gene: .; CDR3nt: TGTGCCAGCAGCCGGGAGCATGACGGGGAGCTGTTTTTT; CDR3aa: CASSREHDGELFF
j_gene: TRBJ2-1; abundance: few; v_gene: TRBV9; d_gene: .; CDR3nt: TGTGCCAGCAGCGTAGGCGGGACACCCCGGGACCTCAGAAACCTATACAATGAGCAGTTCTTC; CDR3aa: CASSVGGTPRDLRNLYNEQFF
j_gene: TRBJ2-3; abundance: .; v_gene: TRBV6-5; d_gene: TRBD1; CDR3nt: TGTGCCAGCAGCCCGGACAGGGATACGCAGTATTTT; CDR3aa: CASSPDRDTQYF
j_gene: TRBJ2-7; abundance: .; v_gene: TRBV11-3; d_gene: .; CDR3nt: TGTGCCAGCAGCATCCATCCCTCCTACGAGCAGTACTTC; CDR3aa: CASSIHPSYEQYF
j_gene: TRBJ2-1; abundance: .; v_gene: TRBV7-3; d_gene: TRBD2; CDR3nt: TGTGCCAGCAGCTCCAGACTAGCGGGAGGACACAATGAGCAGTTCTTC; CDR3aa: CASSSRLAGGHNEQFF
j_gene: TRBJ2-6; abundance: .; v_gene: TRBV19; d_gene: .; CDR3nt: TGTGCCAGTAGTATGTATGGGGCCAACGTCCTGACTTTC; CDR3aa: CASSMYGANVLTF